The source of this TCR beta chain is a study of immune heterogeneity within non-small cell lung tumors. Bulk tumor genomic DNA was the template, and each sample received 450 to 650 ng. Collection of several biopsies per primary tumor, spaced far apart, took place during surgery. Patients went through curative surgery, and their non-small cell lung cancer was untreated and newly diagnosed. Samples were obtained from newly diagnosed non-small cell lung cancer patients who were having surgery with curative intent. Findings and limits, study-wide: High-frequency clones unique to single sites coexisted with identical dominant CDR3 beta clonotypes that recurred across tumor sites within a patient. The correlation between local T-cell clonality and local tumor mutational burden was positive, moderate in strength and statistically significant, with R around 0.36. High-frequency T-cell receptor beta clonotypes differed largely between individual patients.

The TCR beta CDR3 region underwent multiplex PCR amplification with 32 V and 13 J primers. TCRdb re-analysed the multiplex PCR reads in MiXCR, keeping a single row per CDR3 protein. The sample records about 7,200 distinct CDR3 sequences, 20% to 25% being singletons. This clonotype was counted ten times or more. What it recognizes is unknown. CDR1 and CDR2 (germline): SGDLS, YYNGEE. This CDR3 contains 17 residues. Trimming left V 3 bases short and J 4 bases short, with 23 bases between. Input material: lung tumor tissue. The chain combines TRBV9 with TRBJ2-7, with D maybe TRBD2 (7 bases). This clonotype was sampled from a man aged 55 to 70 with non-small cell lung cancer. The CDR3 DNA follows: TGTGCCAGCAGCGAGGGGGGGGCGGGGCGTCTTTCTTACGAGCAGTACTTC. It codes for CASSEGGAGRLSYEQYF.